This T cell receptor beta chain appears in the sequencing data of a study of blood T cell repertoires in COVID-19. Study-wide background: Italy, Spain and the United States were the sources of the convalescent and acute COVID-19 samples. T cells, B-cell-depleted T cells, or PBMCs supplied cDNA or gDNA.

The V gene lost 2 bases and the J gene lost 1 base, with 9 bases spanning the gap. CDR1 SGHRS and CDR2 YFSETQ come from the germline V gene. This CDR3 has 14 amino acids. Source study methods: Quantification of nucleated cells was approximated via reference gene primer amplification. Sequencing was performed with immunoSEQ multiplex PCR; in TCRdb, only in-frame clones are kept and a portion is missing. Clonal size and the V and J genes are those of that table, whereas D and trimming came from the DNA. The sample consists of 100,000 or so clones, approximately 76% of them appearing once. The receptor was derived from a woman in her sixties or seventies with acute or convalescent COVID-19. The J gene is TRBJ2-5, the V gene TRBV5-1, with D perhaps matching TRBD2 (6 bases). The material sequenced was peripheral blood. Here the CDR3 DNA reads TGCGCCAGCAGCTTAACTAGCTTCCAAGAGACCCAGTACTTC. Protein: CASSLTSFQETQYF.